The clone carrying this T cell receptor beta chain was seen only a few times. Being off target in a library aimed at alpha chains, this beta chain has a size of little meaning. These data come from a study of spatial heterogeneity in lung cancer. Study summary: Alpha-chain sequences were consistently detected in smaller numbers than beta-chain sequences. A unique TCR and UMI combination showed up more than ten times in raw reads, on average.

Each TCR cDNA molecule carried a unique molecular identifier. Each CDR3 protein gets one entry after TCRdb re-called the 5' RACE reads with MiXCR. The sample consists of about 11,000 distinct CDR3 sequences, roughly 3.7% of them appearing once. CDR3 length equals 14 residues. Germline-derived CDR1 and CDR2 are SNHLY and FYNNEI. Trimming took off 10 bases at V and 1 base at J, with 14 bases between the two ends. The time point: sample taken at primary tumor resection. Unsorted whole RNA from tumor, nontumor lung or frozen PBMC underwent sequencing. Donation came from around 77 patients with untreated early-stage non-small cell lung cancer.

This sequence joins TRBV2 and TRBJ2-4, with a possible D match to TRBD1 (7 bases). Sequencing was performed on normal lung tissue next to the tumor, taken at surgery. The receptor's source is a male donor with early-stage non-small cell lung cancer. CDR3 bases: TGTGCCAACAGGGGACTGTCGGCCAAAAACATTCAGTACTTC. Its protein product is CANRGLSAKNIQYF.